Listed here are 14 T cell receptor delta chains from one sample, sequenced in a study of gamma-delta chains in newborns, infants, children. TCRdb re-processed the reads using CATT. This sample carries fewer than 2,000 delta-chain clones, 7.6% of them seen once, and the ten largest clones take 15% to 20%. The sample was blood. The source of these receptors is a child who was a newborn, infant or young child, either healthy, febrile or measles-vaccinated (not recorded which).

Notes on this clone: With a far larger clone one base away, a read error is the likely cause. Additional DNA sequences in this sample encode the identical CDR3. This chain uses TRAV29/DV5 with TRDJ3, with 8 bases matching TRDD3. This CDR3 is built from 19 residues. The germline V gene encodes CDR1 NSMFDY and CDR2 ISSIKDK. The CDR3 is CAASALLGGSSWDTRQMFF. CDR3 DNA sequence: TGTGCGGCAAGCGCGTTACTGGGGGGAAGCTCCTGGGACACCCGACAGATGTTTTTC. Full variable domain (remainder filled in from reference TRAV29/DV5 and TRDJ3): DQQVKQNSPSLSVQEGRISILNCDYTNSMFDYFLWYKKYPAEGPTFLISISSIKDKNEDGRFTVFLNKSAKHLSLHIVPSQPGDSAVYFCAASALLGGSSWDTRQMFFGTGIKLFVEP.

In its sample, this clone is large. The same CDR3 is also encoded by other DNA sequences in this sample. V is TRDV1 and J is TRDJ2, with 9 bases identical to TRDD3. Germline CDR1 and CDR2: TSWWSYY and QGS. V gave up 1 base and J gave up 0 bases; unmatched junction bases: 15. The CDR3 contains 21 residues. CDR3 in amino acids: CALGEQLLRLGDHALTAQLFF. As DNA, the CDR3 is TGTGCTCTTGGGGAACAGCTCCTCCGTCTGGGGGATCACGCTTTGACAGCACAACTCTTCTTT.

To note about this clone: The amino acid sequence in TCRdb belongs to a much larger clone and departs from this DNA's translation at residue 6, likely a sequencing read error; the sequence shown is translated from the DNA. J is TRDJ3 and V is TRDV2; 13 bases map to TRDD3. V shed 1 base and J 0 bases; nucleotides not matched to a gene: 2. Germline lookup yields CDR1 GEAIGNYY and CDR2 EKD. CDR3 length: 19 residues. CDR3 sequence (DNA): TGTGCCTGTGACACAAACTGGGGGATACGCTCCTGGGACACCCGACAGATGTTTTTC. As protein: CACDTNWGIRSWDTRQMFF.

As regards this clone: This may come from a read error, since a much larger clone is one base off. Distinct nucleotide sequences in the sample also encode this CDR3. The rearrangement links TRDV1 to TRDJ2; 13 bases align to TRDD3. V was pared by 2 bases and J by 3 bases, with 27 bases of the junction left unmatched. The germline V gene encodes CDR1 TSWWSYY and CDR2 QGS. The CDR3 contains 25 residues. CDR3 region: CALGEISYPRLLGDTRPLLTAQLFF. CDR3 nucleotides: TGTGCTCTTGGGGAAATTTCCTATCCCCGGTTACTGGGGGATACGCGGCCCCTTCTGACAGCACAACTCTTCTTT.

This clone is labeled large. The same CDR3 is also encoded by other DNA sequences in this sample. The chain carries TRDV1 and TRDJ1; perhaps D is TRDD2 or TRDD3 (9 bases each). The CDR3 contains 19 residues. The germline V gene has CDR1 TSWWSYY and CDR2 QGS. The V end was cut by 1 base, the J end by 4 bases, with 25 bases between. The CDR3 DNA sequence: TGTGCTCTTGGGGAACCCCTGGGCCTTCCTACTGGGGGAGGCGATAAACTCATCTTT. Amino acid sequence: CALGEPLGLPTGGGDKLIF.

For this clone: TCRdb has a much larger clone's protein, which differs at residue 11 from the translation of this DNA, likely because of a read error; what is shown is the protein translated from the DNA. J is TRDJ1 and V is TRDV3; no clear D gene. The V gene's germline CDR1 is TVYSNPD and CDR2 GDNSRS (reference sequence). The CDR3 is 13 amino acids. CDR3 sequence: CAFTATNTDKPIF. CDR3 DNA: TGTGCCTTTACCGCTACAAACACCGATAAACCCATCTTT.

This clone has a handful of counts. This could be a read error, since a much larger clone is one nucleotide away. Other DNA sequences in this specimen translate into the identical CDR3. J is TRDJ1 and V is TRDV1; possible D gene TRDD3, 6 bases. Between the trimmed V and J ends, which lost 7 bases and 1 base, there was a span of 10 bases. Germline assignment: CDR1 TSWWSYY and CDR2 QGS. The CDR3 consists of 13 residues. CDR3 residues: CALAGDTTDKLIF. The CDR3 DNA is TGTGCTCTTGCGGGGGACACCACCGATAAACTCATCTTT.

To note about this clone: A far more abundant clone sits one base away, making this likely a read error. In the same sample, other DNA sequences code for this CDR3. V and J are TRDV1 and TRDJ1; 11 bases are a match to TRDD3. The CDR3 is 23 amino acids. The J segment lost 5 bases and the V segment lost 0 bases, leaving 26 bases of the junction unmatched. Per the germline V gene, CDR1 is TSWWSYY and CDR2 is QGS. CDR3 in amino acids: CALGELGGSYLYWGIRLTDKLIF. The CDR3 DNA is TGTGCTCTTGGGGAACTAGGCGGCTCCTACCTCTACTGGGGGATAAGACTCACGGATAAACTCATCTTT.

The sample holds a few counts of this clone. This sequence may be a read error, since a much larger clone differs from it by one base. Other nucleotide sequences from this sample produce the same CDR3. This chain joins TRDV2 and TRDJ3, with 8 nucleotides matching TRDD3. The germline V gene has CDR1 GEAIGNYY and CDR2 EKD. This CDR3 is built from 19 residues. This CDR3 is CACDPVLGAVSWDTRQMFF. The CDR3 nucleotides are TGTGCCTGTGACCCTGTACTGGGGGCCGTCTCCTGGGACACCCGTCAGATGTTTTTC.

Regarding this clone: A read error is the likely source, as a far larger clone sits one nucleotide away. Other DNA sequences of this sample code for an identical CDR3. The CDR3 DNA reads TGTGCTCTTGGGGAATGTCGGACTGGGGGATACATCGCCGATAAACTCATCTTC. It specifies CALGECRTGGYIADKLIF. The J gene is TRDJ1, the V gene TRDV1, with 12 bases aligning to TRDD3. Germline lookup yields CDR1 TSWWSYY and CDR2 QGS. The length of the CDR3 is 18 residues.

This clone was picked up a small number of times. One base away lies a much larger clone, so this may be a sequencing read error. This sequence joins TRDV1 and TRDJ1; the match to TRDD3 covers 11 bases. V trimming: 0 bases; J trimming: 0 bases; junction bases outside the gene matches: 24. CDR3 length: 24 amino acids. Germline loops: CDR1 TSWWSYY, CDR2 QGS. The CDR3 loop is CALGELTFPTTPYWGIVYTDKLIF. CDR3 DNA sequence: TGTGCTCTTGGGGAACTAACCTTTCCTACGACCCCTTACTGGGGGATAGTGTACACCGATAAACTCATCTTT.

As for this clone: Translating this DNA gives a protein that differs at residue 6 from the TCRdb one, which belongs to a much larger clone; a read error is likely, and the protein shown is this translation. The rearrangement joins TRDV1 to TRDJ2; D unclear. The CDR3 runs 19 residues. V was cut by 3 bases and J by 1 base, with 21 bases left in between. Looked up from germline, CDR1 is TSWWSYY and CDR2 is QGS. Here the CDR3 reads CALGDQLFHTGVLTAQLFF. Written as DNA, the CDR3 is TGTGCTCTTGGGGATCAACTTTTCCATACAGGGGTTTTGACAGCACAACTCTTCTTT.

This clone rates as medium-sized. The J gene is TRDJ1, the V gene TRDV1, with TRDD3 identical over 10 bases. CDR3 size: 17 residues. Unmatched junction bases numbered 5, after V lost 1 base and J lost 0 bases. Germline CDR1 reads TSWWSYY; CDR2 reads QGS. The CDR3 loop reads CALGERCTGGYTDKLIF. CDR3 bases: TGTGCTCTTGGGGAACGCTGTACTGGGGGATACACCGATAAACTCATCTTT.

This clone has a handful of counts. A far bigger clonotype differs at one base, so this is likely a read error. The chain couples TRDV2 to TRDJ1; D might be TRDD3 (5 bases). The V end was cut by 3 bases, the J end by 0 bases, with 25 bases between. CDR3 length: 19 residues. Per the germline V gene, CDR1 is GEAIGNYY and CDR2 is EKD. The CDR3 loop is CACDGRMGRRFKHTDKLIF. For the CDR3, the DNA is TGTGCCTGTGACGGGAGGATGGGGAGACGTTTCAAACACACCGATAAACTCATCTTT.